The source of this T cell receptor beta chain is a study of vaccination effects on CD4 cells after COVID-19. A remark on this clone: As yet, its antigen is unknown.

Cells that had been cultured for about 10 days were the source of isolated CD4+ T cells. Repertoires were generated with immunoSEQ multiplex PCR, while TCRdb's copy carries only in-frame clones and drops some. The data contain about 37,000 clones, roughly 74% of them singletons. Study-level points and caveats: Marked contraction was observed in infection-induced and vaccine-induced clones late after vaccination.

Trimming removed 8 bases at V and 0 bases at J, with 12 bases between. CDR1 LNHNV and CDR2 YYDKDF come from the germline V gene (reference sequence). The CDR3 extends over 14 amino acids. The source material was CD4+ T cells from PBMCs cultured without peptide, sampled before COVID-19 vaccination. This clonotype originated in a human donor who received a COVID-19 vaccine. The V and J genes are TRBV15 and TRBJ2-3; TRBD1 might be the D (6 bases). The chain's CDR3 is CATREGVSTDTQYF. The CDR3 DNA is TGTGCCACCCGAGAGGGGGTTAGCACAGATACGCAGTATTTT.